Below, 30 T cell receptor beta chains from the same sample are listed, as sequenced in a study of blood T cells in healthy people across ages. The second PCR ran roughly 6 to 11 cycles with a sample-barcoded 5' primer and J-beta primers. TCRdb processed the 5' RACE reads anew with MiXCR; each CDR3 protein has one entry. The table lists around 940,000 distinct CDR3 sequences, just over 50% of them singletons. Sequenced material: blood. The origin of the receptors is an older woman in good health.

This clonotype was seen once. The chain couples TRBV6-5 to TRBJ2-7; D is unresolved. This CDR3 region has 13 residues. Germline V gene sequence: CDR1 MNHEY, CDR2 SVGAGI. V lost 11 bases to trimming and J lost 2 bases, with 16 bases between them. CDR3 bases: TGTGCCTGCCTGAGACCAACCACCTACGAGCAGTACTTC. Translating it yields CACLRPTTYEQYF.

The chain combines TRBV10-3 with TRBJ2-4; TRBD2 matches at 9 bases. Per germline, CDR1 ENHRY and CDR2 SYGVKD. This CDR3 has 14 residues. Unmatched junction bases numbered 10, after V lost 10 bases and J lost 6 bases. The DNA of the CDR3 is TGTGCCACCCGCGGGGGGGAGGGCCTAAACATTCAGTACTTC. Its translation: CATRGGEGLNIQYF.

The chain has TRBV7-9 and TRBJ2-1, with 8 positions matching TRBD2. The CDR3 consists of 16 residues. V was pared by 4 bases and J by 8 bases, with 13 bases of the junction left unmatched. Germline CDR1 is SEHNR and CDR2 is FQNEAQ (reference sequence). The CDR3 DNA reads TGTGCCAGCAGCTCCCTCCTCGGGAGGGGCTGGGATGAGCAGTTCTTC. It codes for CASSSLLGRGWDEQFF.

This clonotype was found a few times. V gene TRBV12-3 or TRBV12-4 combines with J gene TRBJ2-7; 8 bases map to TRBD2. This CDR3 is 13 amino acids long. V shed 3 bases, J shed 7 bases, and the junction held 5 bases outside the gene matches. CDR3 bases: TGTGCCAGCAGTTTCGGGAGGGTTGGGGAGCAGTACTTC. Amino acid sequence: CASSFGRVGEQYF.

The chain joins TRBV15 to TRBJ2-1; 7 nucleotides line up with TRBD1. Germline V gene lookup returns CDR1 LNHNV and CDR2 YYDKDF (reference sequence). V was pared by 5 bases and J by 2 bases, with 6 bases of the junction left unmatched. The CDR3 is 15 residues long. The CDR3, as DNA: TGTGCCACCAGCCGCCGAGGGGGCGCCTACAATGAGCAGTTCTTC. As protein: CATSRRGGAYNEQFF.

CDR3 region: CSARSLERTGPYNEQFF. The CDR3 DNA sequence: TGCAGTGCTAGATCCCTAGAACGGACAGGCCCCTACAATGAGCAGTTCTTC. V and J are TRBV20-1 and TRBJ2-1, with 7 positions matching TRBD1. J was trimmed by 2 bases and V by 2 bases; bases with no gene match: 12. The V gene's germline CDR1 is DFQATT and CDR2 SNEGSKA (reference sequence). There are 17 residues in the CDR3.

The CDR3 is CASSQEWREGRETQYF. In nucleotides, the CDR3 is TGCGCCAGCAGCCAAGAATGGCGGGAGGGCCGGGAGACCCAGTACTTC. This chain connects TRBV4-1 to TRBJ2-5, with 9 bases that match TRBD2. V trimming: 0 bases; J trimming: 5 bases; junction bases outside the gene matches: 7. Germline V CDR1 and CDR2: MGHRA, YSYEKL. The length of the CDR3 is 16 residues.

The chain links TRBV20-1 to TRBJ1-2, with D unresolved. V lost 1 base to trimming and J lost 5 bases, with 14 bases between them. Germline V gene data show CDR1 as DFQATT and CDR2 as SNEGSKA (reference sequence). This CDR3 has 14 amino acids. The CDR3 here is CSARATRRSYGYTF. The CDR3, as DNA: TGCAGTGCTAGAGCGACAAGGAGATCATATGGCTACACCTTC.

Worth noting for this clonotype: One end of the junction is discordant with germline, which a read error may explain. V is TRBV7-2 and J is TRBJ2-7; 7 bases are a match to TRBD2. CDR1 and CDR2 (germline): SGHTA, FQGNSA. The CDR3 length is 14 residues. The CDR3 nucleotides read TGTGCCAGCAGCTTAAGCGGGGACTCCTACGGGCAGTACTTC. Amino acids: CASSLSGDSYGQYF.

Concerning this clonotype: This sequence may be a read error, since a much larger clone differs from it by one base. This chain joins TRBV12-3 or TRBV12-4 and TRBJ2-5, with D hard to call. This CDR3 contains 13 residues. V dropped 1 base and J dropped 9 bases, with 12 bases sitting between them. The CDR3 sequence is CASSLEVYRAQYF. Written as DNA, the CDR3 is TGTGCCAGCAGTTTAGAAGTTTACCGGGCCCAGTACTTC.

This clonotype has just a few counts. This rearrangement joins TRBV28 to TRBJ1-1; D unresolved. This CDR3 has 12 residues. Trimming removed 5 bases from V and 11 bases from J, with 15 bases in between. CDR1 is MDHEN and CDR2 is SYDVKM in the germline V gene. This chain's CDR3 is CASSIRLLRAFF. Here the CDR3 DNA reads TGTGCCAGCAGTATCCGATTGTTACGTGCTTTCTTT.

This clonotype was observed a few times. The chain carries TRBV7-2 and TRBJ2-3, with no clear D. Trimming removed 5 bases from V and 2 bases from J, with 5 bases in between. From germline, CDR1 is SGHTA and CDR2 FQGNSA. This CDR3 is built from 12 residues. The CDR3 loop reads CASSHHTDTQYF. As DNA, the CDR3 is TGTGCCAGCAGCCACCACACAGATACGCAGTATTTT.

The CDR3 reads CASSFTESNQPQHF. Here the CDR3 DNA reads TGTGCCAGCAGTTTCACAGAGAGCAATCAGCCCCAGCATTTT. The chain couples TRBV12-3 or TRBV12-4 to TRBJ1-5, with D uncertain. Trimming removed 3 bases at V and 1 base at J, with 7 bases between. The CDR3 has 14 amino acids.

CDR3 sequence reads: CASSQGGDGSYEQYF. The CDR3 coding sequence is TGTGCCAGCAGCCAGGGGGGGGACGGATCCTACGAGCAGTACTTC. The chain carries TRBV7-6 and TRBJ2-7; the D gene could be TRBD1 or TRBD2 (7 bases each). The germline V gene encodes CDR1 SGHVS and CDR2 FNYEAQ. CDR3 length: 15 amino acids. V lost 5 bases, J lost 1 base, and 15 bases lay in between. Looking up the rest from reference TRBV7-6 and TRBJ2-7 gives the full variable domain: GAGVSQSPRYKVTKRGQDVALRCDPISGHVSLYWYRQALGQGPEFLTYFNYEAQQDKSGLPNDRFSAERPEGSISTLTIQRTEQRDSAMYRCASSQGGDGSYEQYFGPGTRLTVT.

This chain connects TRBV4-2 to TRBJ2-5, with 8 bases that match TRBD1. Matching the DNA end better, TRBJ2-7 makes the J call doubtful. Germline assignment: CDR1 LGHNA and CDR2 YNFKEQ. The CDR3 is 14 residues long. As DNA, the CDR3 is TGTGCCAGCAGCCAACCGGACAGGGTAAACGAGCAGTACTTC. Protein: CASSQPDRVNEQYF.

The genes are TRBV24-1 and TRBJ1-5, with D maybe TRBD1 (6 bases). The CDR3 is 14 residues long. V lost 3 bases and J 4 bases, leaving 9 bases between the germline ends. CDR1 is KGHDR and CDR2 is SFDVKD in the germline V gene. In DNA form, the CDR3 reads TGTGCCACCAGTGATGGGACACTTAATCAGCCCCAGCATTTT. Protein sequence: CATSDGTLNQPQHF.

The CDR3: CASSSAGGARETQYF. As DNA, the CDR3 is TGTGCCAGCAGTTCGGCGGGGGGGGCGCGAGAGACCCAGTACTTC. This rearrangement joins TRBV25-1 to TRBJ2-5, with TRBD2 matching over 9 bases. Germline V gene lookup returns CDR1 MGHDK and CDR2 SYGVNS. The CDR3 spans 15 residues. Losses at the gene ends were 5 bases for V and 4 bases for J; bases not matched to a gene: 8.

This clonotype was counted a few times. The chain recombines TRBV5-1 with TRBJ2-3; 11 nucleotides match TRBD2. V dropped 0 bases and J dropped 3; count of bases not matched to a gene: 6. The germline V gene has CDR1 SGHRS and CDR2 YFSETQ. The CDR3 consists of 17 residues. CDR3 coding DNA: TGCGCCAGCAGCTTGGCACTAGCGGGAGTCAAGACAGATACGCAGTATTTT. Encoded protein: CASSLALAGVKTDTQYF.

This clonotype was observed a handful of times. CDR3 amino acids: CAFLNYQSGANVLTF. The CDR3 DNA reads as TGTGCTTTCTTGAACTACCAATCTGGGGCCAACGTCCTGACTTTC. The J gene is TRBJ2-6, the V gene TRBV10-3; D is uncertain. CDR3 size: 15 residues. Germline V CDR1 and CDR2: ENHRY, SYGVKD.

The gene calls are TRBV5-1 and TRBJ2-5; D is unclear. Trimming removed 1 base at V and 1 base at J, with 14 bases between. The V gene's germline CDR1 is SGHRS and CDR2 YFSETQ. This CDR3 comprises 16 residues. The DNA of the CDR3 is TGCGCCAGCAGCTTGTCCCCCGCAGGCATCCAAGAGACCCAGTACTTC. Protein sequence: CASSLSPAGIQETQYF. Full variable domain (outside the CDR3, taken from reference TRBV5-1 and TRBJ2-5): KAGVTQTPRYLIKTRGQQVTLSCSPISGHRSVSWYQQTPGQGLQFLFEYFSETQRNKGNFPGRFSGRQFSNSRSEMNVSTLELGDSALYLCASSLSPAGIQETQYFGPGTRLLVL.

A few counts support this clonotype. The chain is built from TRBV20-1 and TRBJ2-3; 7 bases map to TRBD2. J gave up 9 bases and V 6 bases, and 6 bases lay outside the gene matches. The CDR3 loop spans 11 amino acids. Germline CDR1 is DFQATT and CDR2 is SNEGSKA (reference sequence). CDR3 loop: CSASPRETQYF. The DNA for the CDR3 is TGCAGTGCCAGCCCGCGGGAGACGCAGTATTTT.

The CDR3 protein is CASPPAEGNEQFF. The CDR3 DNA follows: TGTGCCTCCCCCCCTGCAGAAGGGAATGAGCAGTTCTTC. The rearrangement uses TRBV7-2 and TRBJ2-1; no clear D. Germline V gene lookup returns CDR1 SGHTA and CDR2 FQGNSA. The CDR3 consists of 13 residues. V lost 11 bases, J lost 7 bases, and 18 bases lay in between.

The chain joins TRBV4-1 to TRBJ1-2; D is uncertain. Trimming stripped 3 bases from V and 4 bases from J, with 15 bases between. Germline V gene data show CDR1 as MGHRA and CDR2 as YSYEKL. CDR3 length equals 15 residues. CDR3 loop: CASSHLPPQSYGYTF. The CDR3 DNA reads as TGCGCCAGCAGCCACCTACCCCCACAAAGCTATGGCTACACCTTC.

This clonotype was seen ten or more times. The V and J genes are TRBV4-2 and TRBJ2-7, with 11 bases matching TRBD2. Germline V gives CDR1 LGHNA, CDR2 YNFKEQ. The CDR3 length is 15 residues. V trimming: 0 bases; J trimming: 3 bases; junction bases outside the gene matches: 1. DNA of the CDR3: TGTGCCAGCAGCCAAGAACTAGCGGGAGTCTACGAGCAGTACTTC. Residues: CASSQELAGVYEQYF.

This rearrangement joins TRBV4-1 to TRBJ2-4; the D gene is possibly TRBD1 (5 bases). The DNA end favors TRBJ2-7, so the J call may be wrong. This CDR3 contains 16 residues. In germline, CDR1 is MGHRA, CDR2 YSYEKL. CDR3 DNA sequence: TGCGCCAGCAGCCCGCACAAGGGGCAAACTTTCTACGAGCAGTACTTC. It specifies CASSPHKGQTFYEQYF.

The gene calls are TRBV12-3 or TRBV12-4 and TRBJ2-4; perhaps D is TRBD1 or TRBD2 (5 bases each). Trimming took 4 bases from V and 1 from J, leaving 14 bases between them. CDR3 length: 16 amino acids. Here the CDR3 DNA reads TGTGCCAGCAGTTCCCCGGGACGCCGGGCCAAAAACATTCAGTACTTC. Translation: CASSSPGRRAKNIQYF.

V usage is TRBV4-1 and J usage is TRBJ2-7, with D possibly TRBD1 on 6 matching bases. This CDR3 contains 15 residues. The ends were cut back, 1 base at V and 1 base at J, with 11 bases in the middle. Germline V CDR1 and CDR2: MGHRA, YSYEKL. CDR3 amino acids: CASSQGTALSYEQYF. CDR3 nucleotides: TGCGCCAGCAGCCAAGGGACAGCGTTATCCTACGAGCAGTACTTC.

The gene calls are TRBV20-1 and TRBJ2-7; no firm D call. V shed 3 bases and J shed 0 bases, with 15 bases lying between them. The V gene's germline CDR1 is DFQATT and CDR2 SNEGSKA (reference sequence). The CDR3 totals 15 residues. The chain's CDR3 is CSASRTGRSSYEQYF. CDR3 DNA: TGCAGTGCTAGCCGAACCGGACGGAGCTCCTACGAGCAGTACTTC.

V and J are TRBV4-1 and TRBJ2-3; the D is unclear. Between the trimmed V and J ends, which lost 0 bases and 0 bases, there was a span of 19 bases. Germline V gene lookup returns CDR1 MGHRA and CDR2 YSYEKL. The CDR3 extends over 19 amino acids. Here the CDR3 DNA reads TGCGCCAGCAGCCAAGAAGGTTCGCGAAGGACGTCTAGCACAGATACGCAGTATTTT. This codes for CASSQEGSRRTSSTDTQYF.

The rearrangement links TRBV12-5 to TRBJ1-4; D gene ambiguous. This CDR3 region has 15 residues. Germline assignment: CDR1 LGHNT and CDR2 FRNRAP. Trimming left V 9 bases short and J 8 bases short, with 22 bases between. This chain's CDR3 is CASGLKERSTEKLFF. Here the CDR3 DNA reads TGTGCTAGCGGGCTAAAGGAGCGTTCGACCGAAAAACTGTTTTTT.